This record concerns one T cell receptor beta chain sequence. The antigen it recognizes is unknown. No base-level quality is on record; no much larger clone is a single base apart. The trial excluded patients who had a history of autoimmune disease or who were on systemic immunosuppression. Peripheral blood for TCR sequencing was collected from all dose cohorts at baseline, on cycle 4 day 1, and on cycle 7 day 1. Samples were obtained from an open-label, multicenter, first-in-human phase I dose-escalation trial of ivuxolimab. Adults with locally advanced or metastatic melanoma, renal cell carcinoma, hepatocellular carcinoma or head and neck squamous cell carcinoma were enrolled in the trial. Before TCR sequencing, CD4+ and CD8+ T cells were separately sorted from peripheral blood. This specimen belongs to a study of OX40 agonist ivuxolimab in advanced cancers. Looking at the study overall: Ivuxolimab was a fully human IgG2 agonistic monoclonal antibody targeting the costimulatory receptor OX40 (CD134). The point of sequencing TCRbeta in the periphery was to test whether ivuxolimab changed TCR sequence diversity and drove clonal T-cell expansion. Intravenous ivuxolimab was administered to patients every 2 weeks at six dose levels: 0.01, 0.1, 0.3, 1.5, 3 and 10 mg/kg. Three dose-escalation patients achieved partial responses, one with hepatocellular carcinoma and two with cutaneous melanoma. Patients were allowed to have had prior anti-PD-1, anti-PD-L1 or anti-CTLA-4 therapy, and approximately 39% of the dose-escalation patients had been treated with checkpoint inhibitors. In the dose-escalation cohort, around four fifths of patients were male, and the mean age was roughly 60 years, with a range of roughly 23 to 85. Among the approximately 54 dose-escalation patients, about 20 had hepatocellular carcinoma, roughly 15 melanoma, 9 renal cell carcinoma and 9 head and neck cancer. The monotherapy dose-escalation portion (N ≈ 52 patients) of the phase I ivuxolimab trial is reported in the paper. Here is what the overall study found, with its caveats: Low levels of normalized T-cell clonal expansion were also seen in some patients who did not respond. The antigen specificity of the peripheral T cells that underwent clonal expansion was not determined. After ivuxolimab, expanded clones were on average more numerous among CD8+ T cells than among CD4+ T cells. In the 0.1-3.0 mg/kg groups, partial responders were among the patients with the lowest normalized peripheral clonal expansion, particularly in CD8+ T cells. At doses of 0.1 to 3.0 mg/kg, clonal expansion of both CD4+ and CD8+ blood T cells was observed from baseline to week 6.

CDR1 and CDR2, per the germline V gene (reference sequence), are SGHAT and FQDESV. The CDR3 has 13 amino acids, counting the end cysteine and phenylalanine. Only the CDR3 portion is preserved as DNA: 39 bases, with reading frame beginning at the first base. Deletion took 1 base off V and 3 bases off J, with a span of 6 bases between the germline ends. Genomic DNA was extracted from sorted cells for sequencing of the TCRbeta CDR3 region. The immunoSEQ Assay was used to sequence the TCRbeta CDR3 regions. TCRdb re-hosts the immuneACCESS table, in-frame sequences only. Its copies lack some clones; in the studies checked, an unresolved V gene accounts for under half of them, and the cause for the rest is not known. Here the sample has around 130,000 clones; about 94% occur a single time. About 0.15% of the sample is held by the ten biggest clonotypes.

The V gene is TRBV11-1 and the J gene is TRBJ2-5; too little of a D gene remains to name it. This receptor was taken from an adult with an advanced solid tumor such as melanoma, head and neck, liver or kidney cancer. Sequences were derived from CD4+ or CD8+ T cells sorted from blood, sampled in a trial of the OX40 agonist ivuxolimab. CDR3 reads: CASSLVAEETQYF. The nucleotide sequence is TGTGCCAGCAGCTTAGTTGCGGAAGAGACCCAGTACTTC. Joined to the reference TRBV11-1 and TRBJ2-5 proteins, this CDR3 gives the full variable domain: EAEVAQSPRYKITEKSQAVAFWCDPISGHATLYWYRQILGQGPELLVQFQDESVVDDSQLPKDRFSAERLKGVDSTLKIQPAELGDSAMYLCASSLVAEETQYFGPGTRLLVL.